The source of this T cell receptor beta chain is a study of molecular identifiers for immune sequencing clone quantification. Findings of the study overall: The share of molecules held by clones above 20 RNA copies was over 99% in effector cells and under 1% in naive cells.

TCRdb independently ran MiXCR on the PCR reads; one entry per CDR3 protein. The table includes approximately 680,000 distinct CDR3 sequences, roughly 27% detected once. J gave up 1 base and V 0 bases, and 9 bases lay outside the gene matches. The CDR3 length is 18 residues. CDR1 is LGHNA, CDR2 YSLEER, per germline. Libraries used about 18,000 to 1,000,000 sorted naive CD8 T cells and 10%, 30% or 50% RNA input. Concerning this clonotype: What it binds is unknown.

The chain is built from TRBV4-3 and TRBJ2-7; 10 nucleotides agree with TRBD2. The sample comprised naive CD8+ T cells from blood, with Jurkat cell RNA spiked in. Subset of the sample: FACS-sorted CD8+CD4-CCR7+CD45RA+ naive T cells. This TCR was sampled from a human donor in good health. Some libraries in this study had Jurkat cell RNA spiked in. The CDR3 here is CASSQDQVTSGVSYEQYF. CDR3 bases: TGCGCCAGCAGCCAAGATCAGGTTACTAGCGGGGTATCCTACGAGCAGTACTTC.